This T cell receptor beta chain was recorded in a study of blood T cells in healthy people across ages. The use of a sample-barcoded 5' primer and a J-beta primer mix characterized a second PCR of roughly 7 to 11 cycles. A template-switch adaptor with 12 random nucleotides tagged each cDNA molecule. A single record per CDR3 protein comes from TCRdb applying MiXCR to the 5' RACE reads. Of roughly 1,800,000 distinct CDR3 sequences in the sample, 40% to 55% were seen once. The sample providers were healthy Caucasian people from Russia, aged about 6 to 90. The CDR3 loop spans 14 amino acids. V lost 3 bases and J lost 1, with 11 bases in between. Germline-derived CDR1 and CDR2 are DFQATT and SNEGSKA (reference sequence).

The sequencing sample was made of blood. This TCR was sampled from a woman in her thirties or forties in good health. The chain couples TRBV20-1 to TRBJ2-3, with D perhaps TRBD1 (6 bases). The CDR3 sequence: CSASRGSGTDTQYF. The CDR3 coding sequence is TGCAGTGCTAGTAGGGGGTCGGGCACAGATACGCAGTATTTT.